These 29 T cell receptor beta chains were all obtained from the same sample, sequenced in a study of T-cell reconstitution after alpha-beta-depleted transplantation in children. TCRbeta library preparation incorporated unique molecular identifiers. A single record per CDR3 protein comes from TCRdb applying MiXCR to the PCR reads. This sample has almost 600,000 distinct CDR3 sequences; about a quarter occur once, and the top ten carry about 35%. Sample: PBMCs, taken before TCRalphabeta/CD19-depleted stem cell transplant. These receptors came from a boy younger than two with Wiskott-Aldrich syndrome, due to receive a stem cell transplant.

The V and J genes are TRBV27 and TRBJ2-7, with TRBD1 as a possible D gene (5 bases). The ends were cut back, 8 bases at V and 3 bases at J, with 11 bases in the middle. The CDR3 runs to 12 residues. Germline V gene sequence: CDR1 MNHEY, CDR2 SMNVEV (reference sequence). The CDR3 is CASGPDSYEQYF. The CDR3 nucleotides read TGTGCCAGCGGGCCCGACAGCTACGAGCAGTACTTC.

V and J are TRBV7-6 and TRBJ1-2; 10 bases fit TRBD1. The CDR3 spans 16 residues. Trimming took 3 bases from V and 5 from J; bases not matched to a gene: 9. Germline assignment: CDR1 SGHVS and CDR2 FNYEAQ. The CDR3 loop reads CASSLTGGAGNYGYTF. The CDR3 coding sequence is TGTGCCAGCAGCTTGACAGGGGGCGCGGGGAATTATGGCTACACCTTC.

This clonotype was counted between two and nine times. This sequence joins TRBV28 and TRBJ2-1; TRBD2 matches at 12 bases. The J segment lost 8 bases and the V segment lost 0 bases, leaving 2 bases of the junction unmatched. The CDR3 is 15 amino acids. Germline CDR1 and CDR2: MDHEN and SYDVKM. For the CDR3, the DNA is TGTGCCAGCAGTTTATGGACTAGCGGGAGAGATGAGCAGTTCTTC. Its protein is CASSLWTSGRDEQFF. Looking up the rest from reference TRBV28 and TRBJ2-1 gives the full variable domain: DVKVTQSSRYLVKRTGEKVFLECVQDMDHENMFWYRQDPGLGLRLIYFSYDVKMKEKGDIPEGYSVSREKKERFSLILESASTNQTSMYLCASSLWTSGRDEQFFGPGTRLTVL.

This clonotype was detected only a few times. V and J are TRBV28 and TRBJ1-2; D uncertain. The CDR3 extends over 12 amino acids. Germline V lookup: CDR1 MDHEN, CDR2 SYDVKM. The V gene lost 2 bases and the J gene lost 3 bases, with 4 bases spanning the gap. This chain's CDR3 is CASSLRDYGYTF. DNA for the CDR3: TGTGCCAGCAGTTTACGTGACTATGGCTACACCTTC.

This clonotype was observed at least ten times. The rearrangement links TRBV5-1 to TRBJ2-1, with 11 bases fitting TRBD2. Germline-derived CDR1 and CDR2 are SGHRS and YFSETQ. The CDR3 totals 16 residues. V lost 5 bases to trimming and J lost 6 bases; unmatched junction nucleotides: 10. The CDR3 region is CASSYDSGRASNEQFF. The CDR3 nucleotides are TGCGCCAGCAGTTACGATAGCGGGAGGGCCTCCAATGAGCAGTTCTTC.

Only a few counts were recorded for this clonotype. V is TRBV20-1 and J is TRBJ1-4; unclear D gene. Germline loops: CDR1 DFQATT, CDR2 SNEGSKA (reference sequence). This CDR3 contains 12 residues. V was pared by 6 bases and J by 5 bases, with 10 bases between. This CDR3 is CSAAQMNEKLFF. The CDR3 coding sequence is TGCAGTGCCGCCCAGATGAATGAAAAACTGTTTTTT.

The chain carries TRBV20-1 and TRBJ2-2, with 8 bases that match TRBD2. V trimming: 0 bases; J trimming: 6 bases; junction bases outside the gene matches: 3. Germline V gene lookup returns CDR1 DFQATT and CDR2 SNEGSKA (reference sequence). CDR3 length equals 14 residues. The CDR3 loop is CSARDRGRSGELFF. CDR3 nucleotides: TGCAGTGCTAGAGATCGCGGGAGGTCCGGGGAGCTGTTTTTT.

This clonotype has more than one count but fewer than ten. CDR3 in amino acids: CASSLRTGVGEQYF. In DNA, the CDR3 is TGCGCCAGCAGCTTGAGGACAGGGGTCGGCGAGCAGTACTTC. The chain employs TRBV5-1 and TRBJ2-7; 9 bases fit TRBD1. V lost 1 base to trimming and J lost 6 bases; unmatched junction nucleotides: 5. Germline-derived CDR1 and CDR2 are SGHRS and YFSETQ. The CDR3 runs to 14 residues.

This clonotype showed up just once. The CDR3 DNA is TGTGCCAGCAGCCCGACCGGGGGAGATACGCAGTATTTT. Translation: CASSPTGGDTQYF. J is TRBJ2-3 and V is TRBV7-3, with D possibly being TRBD2 (6 bases). The V end lost 5 bases, the J end lost 5 bases, and 11 bases lay between the germline ends. Germline loops: CDR1 SGHTA, CDR2 FQGTGA. The CDR3 runs 13 residues.

This chain links TRBV5-1 with TRBJ2-1, with D unclear. The CDR3 is made up of 12 amino acids. Trimming stripped 3 bases from V and 7 bases from J, with 8 bases between. Germline V gene sequence: CDR1 SGHRS, CDR2 YFSETQ. For the CDR3, the DNA is TGCGCCAGCAGCTCAGTGGCAAATGAGCAGTTCTTC. It yields the protein CASSSVANEQFF.

V usage is TRBV20-1 and J usage is TRBJ1-1; D is unclear. Germline lookup yields CDR1 DFQATT and CDR2 SNEGSKA (reference sequence). V was cut by 3 bases and J by 10 bases, with 12 bases left in between. The CDR3 extends over 11 amino acids. This CDR3 reads CSASEGVGAFF. In nucleotides, the CDR3 is TGCAGTGCTAGTGAGGGTGTGGGAGCTTTCTTT.

This chain uses TRBV9 with TRBJ1-2; D unresolved. The ends were cut back, 0 bases at V and 2 bases at J, with 14 bases in the middle. The length of the CDR3 is 16 residues. In germline, CDR1 is SGDLS, CDR2 YYNGEE. Here the CDR3 DNA reads TGTGCCAGCAGCGTAGGTCGGGGTGGAAGAAACTATGGCTACACCTTC. It is translated as CASSVGRGGRNYGYTF.

This clonotype was detected a few times. V gene TRBV7-3 combines with J gene TRBJ2-3; 12 positions match TRBD2. The germline V gene encodes CDR1 SGHTA and CDR2 FQGTGA. The CDR3 loop spans 16 amino acids. With 5 bases clipped from V and 3 bases from J, the junction kept 6 bases outside the gene matches. CDR3 loop: CASSRLAGVLTDTQYF. Written as DNA, the CDR3 is TGTGCCAGCAGCCGACTAGCGGGAGTATTGACAGATACGCAGTATTTT.

The chain carries TRBV19 and TRBJ2-1; TRBD2 matches 16 bases. The junction had 3 bases not matched to a gene; V was cut back by 6 bases and J by 7 bases. The CDR3 has 15 amino acids. CDR1 is LNHDA and CDR2 is SQIVND in the germline V gene (reference sequence). As DNA, the CDR3 is TGTGCCAGTAGGCCGGGACTAGCGGGAGGGAATGAGCAGTTCTTC. Protein sequence: CASRPGLAGGNEQFF.

The genes are TRBV4-1 and TRBJ2-7; the D gene is possibly TRBD1 (5 bases). From germline, CDR1 is MGHRA and CDR2 YSYEKL. The CDR3 has 15 amino acids. With 4 bases removed from V and 5 bases from J, the gap between germline ends came to 18 bases. CDR3 amino acids: CASSPPGLGFDEQYF. The CDR3 DNA reads TGCGCCAGCAGCCCTCCAGGGTTAGGATTTGACGAGCAGTACTTC.

The genes are TRBV9 and TRBJ1-2; no firm D call. Trimming took 0 bases from V and 7 from J, leaving 19 bases between them. The CDR3 spans 16 residues. Germline V gives CDR1 SGDLS, CDR2 YYNGEE. The CDR3 is CASSVELLGSNSGYTF. CDR3 nucleotides: TGTGCCAGCAGCGTAGAGTTACTGGGGAGCAATAGTGGCTACACCTTC.

This clonotype has a handful of counts. V usage is TRBV9 and J usage is TRBJ1-4; 7 bases fit TRBD1. J was trimmed by 7 bases and V by 0 bases; bases with no gene match: 6. The CDR3 extends over 15 amino acids. Germline CDR1 is SGDLS and CDR2 is YYNGEE. CDR3 DNA sequence: TGTGCCAGCAGCGTAGACGGGGACAGTAGTGAAAAACTGTTTTTT. Translated: CASSVDGDSSEKLFF. Combining the CDR3 with reference TRBV9 and TRBJ1-4 gives the whole variable domain DSGVTQTPKHLITATGQRVTLRCSPRSGDLSVYWYQQSLDQGLQFLIQYYNGEERAKGNILERFSAQQFPDLHSELNLSSLELGDSALYFCASSVDGDSSEKLFFGSGTQLSVL.

The chain uses TRBV20-1 and TRBJ1-5; 7 bases align to TRBD1. Germline V CDR1 and CDR2: DFQATT, SNEGSKA (reference sequence). The CDR3 contains 12 residues. J was trimmed by 6 bases and V by 5 bases; bases with no gene match: 4. The CDR3 sequence is CSAQNRGQPQHF. In nucleotides, the CDR3 is TGCAGTGCTCAAAACAGGGGTCAGCCCCAGCATTTT.

The chain combines TRBV11-2 with TRBJ2-1; 14 bases map to TRBD2. Germline assignment: CDR1 SGHAT and CDR2 FQNNGV. Losses at the gene ends were 5 bases for V and 10 bases for J; bases not matched to a gene: 22. This CDR3 has 20 residues. CDR3 DNA sequence: TGTGCCAGCAGCCCTAGTTACGGGACTAGCGGGAGTACGGAGCCTTGGGAGCAGTTCTTC. Protein sequence: CASSPSYGTSGSTEPWEQFF.

Remarks on this clonotype: Compared with germline, one end of the junction differs, possibly owing to a read error. The chain has TRBV27 and TRBJ2-1; weak D call: TRBD1 (6 bases). This CDR3 region has 13 residues. The germline V gene encodes CDR1 MNHEY and CDR2 SMNVEV (reference sequence). The CDR3 region has the DNA TGTGCCAGCAGTCCAGGACAGTTGTACAATGAGCAGTTC. Translated, it gives CASSPGQLYNEQF.

V and J are TRBV6-2 or TRBV6-3 and TRBJ1-1, with a weak D call TRBD1 (5 bases). V lost 6 bases, J lost 4 bases, and 12 bases lay in between. Germline V gene data show CDR1 as MNHEY and CDR2 as SVGEGT. The CDR3 is 13 residues long. The CDR3 here is CASSRPGGTEAFF. The CDR3 nucleotides read TGTGCCAGCAGCCGCCCGGGGGGCACTGAAGCTTTCTTT.

This clonotype was seen a few times. The V gene is TRBV6-5, the J gene TRBJ2-3; D is undetermined. CDR3 length equals 13 residues. Germline V gene sequence: CDR1 MNHEY, CDR2 SVGAGI. V lost 2 bases, J lost 1 base, and 4 bases lay in between. The CDR3 region is CASSYPGTDTQYF. The CDR3 DNA follows: TGTGCCAGCAGTTACCCCGGCACAGATACGCAGTATTTT.

The V and J genes are TRBV10-3 and TRBJ2-3; D unclear. V lost 8 bases and J 1 base, leaving 13 bases between the germline ends. Germline V lookup: CDR1 ENHRY, CDR2 SYGVKD. The CDR3 has 14 amino acids. As DNA, the CDR3 is TGTGCCATCGCCGAGTCGACCGGCACAGATACGCAGTATTTT. Amino acid sequence: CAIAESTGTDTQYF.

The gene calls are TRBV15 and TRBJ1-2; D ambiguous. V lost 4 bases and J 2 bases, leaving 11 bases between the germline ends. The CDR3 is 14 amino acids. The germline V gene has CDR1 LNHNV and CDR2 YYDKDF (reference sequence). CDR3 DNA sequence: TGTGCCACCAGCATTCAGTCGGGAAACTATGGCTACACCTTC. Encoded protein: CATSIQSGNYGYTF.

The gene calls are TRBV10-3 and TRBJ2-1; D is ambiguous. CDR1 and CDR2 (germline): ENHRY, SYGVKD. CDR3 length: 16 residues. The V end lost 11 bases, the J end lost 0 bases, and 20 bases lay between the germline ends. The DNA of the CDR3 is TGTGCCGTCCGACCCGGAAAAATCCACTCCTACAATGAGCAGTTCTTC. Protein: CAVRPGKIHSYNEQFF.

This clonotype was picked up a small number of times. This chain joins TRBV7-2 and TRBJ2-7; 11 bases map to TRBD2. In germline, CDR1 is SGHTA, CDR2 FQGNSA. This CDR3 region has 16 residues. The J segment lost 3 bases and the V segment lost 0 bases, leaving 4 bases of the junction unmatched. The CDR3 here is CASSLARTSGSYEQYF. In nucleotides, the CDR3 is TGTGCCAGCAGCTTAGCTCGTACTAGCGGGAGCTACGAGCAGTACTTC.

The rearrangement uses TRBV10-3 and TRBJ2-7, with TRBD2 as a possible D gene (6 bases). Trimming took 0 bases from V and 2 from J, leaving 11 bases between them. Germline CDR1 is ENHRY and CDR2 is SYGVKD. CDR3 length: 15 residues. As DNA, the CDR3 is TGTGCCATCAGTGAGTCGACCGGGAGAACCTACGAGCAGTACTTC. Its translation is CAISESTGRTYEQYF.

The chain recombines TRBV27 with TRBJ2-7; 8 bases are a match to TRBD2. The germline V gene has CDR1 MNHEY and CDR2 SMNVEV (reference sequence). CDR3 length: 15 residues. V gave up 7 bases and J gave up 3 bases; unmatched junction bases: 11. CDR3 DNA: TGTGCCAGCAAGGGGCGGGGGGCGGGATTCTACGAGCAGTACTTC. As protein: CASKGRGAGFYEQYF.

This clonotype was picked up one time. CDR3 DNA sequence: TGTGCCAGCTCACCATTGGGGACAGGGTCAGATACGCAGTATTTT. Protein product: CASSPLGTGSDTQYF. This chain connects TRBV18 to TRBJ2-3, with 9 bases identical to TRBD1. Per the germline V gene, CDR1 is KGHSH and CDR2 is LQKENI. CDR3 length: 15 amino acids. Germline trimming cut 2 bases from V and 4 bases from J; bases unmatched to any gene: 4.